The T cell receptor (beta chain) under discussion was sequenced for a study of early T cells in non-severe SARS-CoV-2 infection. TCRdb re-analysed the 5' RACE reads in MiXCR, keeping a single row per CDR3 protein. This table holds more than 60,000 distinct CDR3 sequences, 4.9% found once. Many counts were recorded for this clonotype. Sample: whole blood. The receptor was isolated from an adult who was a healthcare worker with PCR-confirmed SARS-CoV-2 infection or an uninfected control (not recorded which).

Here the CDR3 DNA reads TGCAGCGTTGGGAACTACAGGGAGGAGGACACTGAAGCTTTCTTT. Its translation is CSVGNYREEDTEAFF. The chain joins TRBV29-1 to TRBJ1-1; TRBD1 is a possible D gene (6 bases). Trimming shortened V by 4 bases and J by 3 bases, and 18 bases separated the two germline ends. CDR1 is SQVTM, CDR2 ANQGSEA, per germline. This CDR3 region has 15 residues.